The 25 T cell receptor beta chains below were found in one sample sequenced in a study of neurological immune-mediated disorders (dated by TCRdb to about 2019). Receptors were amplified or captured by 5' RACE. The instrument was an Illumina HiSeq 2500. In-frame beta chains were kept once TCRdb had trimmed the public reads at Q25 with fastp and called clones with MiXCR. Every entry covers one CDR3 protein and lists the most common genes and DNA from its rows. This sample gives roughly 66,000 distinct CDR3 sequences in total; 4.8% of them show up just once. The ten largest clones add up to roughly 2% of the sample. Sequenced material: PBMCs. The source is a woman in her 70s with multiple sclerosis.

Many counts were recorded for this clonotype. The V call is TRBV6-6, the J call TRBJ1-2; 7 bases agree with TRBD1. J gave up 2 bases and V 2 bases, and 5 bases lay outside the gene matches. The CDR3 length is 15 residues. Germline V gives CDR1 MNHNY, CDR2 SVGAGI (reference sequence). The CDR3 DNA reads as TGTGCCAGCAGTTACGAGGGGACAGCGAACTATGGCTACACCTTC. Encoded protein: CASSYEGTANYGYTF.

This clonotype was seen at least ten times. This rearrangement joins TRBV12-3 or TRBV12-4 to TRBJ1-2, with D possibly matching TRBD1 (5 bases). This CDR3 has 13 residues. Trimming cost V 4 bases and J 3 bases, with 9 bases left between them. The CDR3 DNA is TGTGCCAGCAGTTCCAGGGAGGACTATGGCTACACCTTC. This translates into CASSSREDYGYTF.

Many counts were recorded for this clonotype. The CDR3 nucleotides are TGCAGTGCCCAATCCGGGACTAGCACGTATGAGCAGTTCTTC. It is translated as CSAQSGTSTYEQFF. The chain joins TRBV20-1 to TRBJ2-1; 9 bases fit TRBD2. Germline CDR1 reads DFQATT; CDR2 reads SNEGSKA (reference sequence). CDR3 size: 14 residues. After removal of 6 bases from V and 8 bases from J, the junction contained 11 bases not matched to a gene.

The chain couples TRBV12-3 or TRBV12-4 to TRBJ2-3; maybe TRBD2 (6 bases). The CDR3 contains 16 residues. With 5 bases removed from V and 6 bases from J, the gap between germline ends came to 21 bases. The CDR3 nucleotides are TGTGCCAGCAGTCCGACCCCGGGACTGCGAAAGGATACGCAGTATTTT. This sequence encodes CASSPTPGLRKDTQYF.

This clonotype was recorded many times. The gene calls are TRBV25-1 and TRBJ2-1; TRBD2 aligns across 9 bases. Germline CDR1 MGHDK, CDR2 SYGVNS. V shed 5 bases, J shed 9 bases, and the junction held 2 bases outside the gene matches. There are 12 residues in the CDR3. The CDR3: CASSLAGAEQFF. In DNA, the CDR3 is TGTGCCAGCAGTTTAGCGGGAGCTGAGCAGTTCTTC.

This clonotype occurred many times. Without the conserved terminal phenylalanine or tryptophan, this CDR3 likely stems from a read error. J is TRBJ1-2 and V is TRBV20-1; 7 positions agree with TRBD1. This CDR3 contains 16 residues. Germline V lookup: CDR1 DFQATT, CDR2 SNEGSKA (reference sequence). The junction had 7 bases not matched to a gene; V was cut back by 0 bases and J by 0 bases. This chain's CDR3 is CSARDSNRGPNYGYTL. Here the CDR3 DNA reads TGCAGTGCTAGAGATTCTAATAGGGGGCCTAACTATGGCTACACCTTG.

The sample holds many counts of this clonotype. The CDR3 nucleotides read TGCGCCAGCAGCTTGGGGACGGGGCCGCAGGTCTACGAGCAGTACTTC. This codes for CASSLGTGPQVYEQYF. J is TRBJ2-7 and V is TRBV5-1, with D perhaps given as TRBD1 or TRBD2 (5 bases each). V lost 0 bases and J lost 3, with 16 bases in between. The germline CDR1 and CDR2 sequences are SGHRS and YFSETQ. This CDR3 spans 16 amino acids.

This clonotype was observed many times. This chain links TRBV5-1 with TRBJ1-6; D gene uncertain. Per the germline V gene, CDR1 is SGHRS and CDR2 is YFSETQ. The CDR3 contains 14 residues. Between the trimmed V and J ends, which lost 0 bases and 10 bases, there was a span of 11 bases. The chain's CDR3 is CASSLDSNQSPLHF. CDR3 DNA sequence: TGCGCCAGCAGCTTGGATTCTAATCAGTCACCCCTCCACTTT.

This clonotype was seen many times. The chain links TRBV20-1 to TRBJ1-4; no reliable D call. There are 14 residues in the CDR3. The germline gives CDR1 DFQATT, CDR2 SNEGSKA (reference sequence). With 6 bases removed from V and 5 bases from J, the gap between germline ends came to 16 bases. CDR3: CSAPPAGPNEKLFF. CDR3 DNA: TGCAGTGCCCCCCCCGCAGGCCCGAATGAAAAACTGTTTTTT.

Many counts were recorded for this clonotype. The chain has TRBV12-3 or TRBV12-4 and TRBJ2-7; 8 positions agree with TRBD1. V lost 4 bases and J lost 1; bases outside the gene matches: 9. The CDR3 length is 16 residues. CDR3 in DNA: TGTGCCAGCAGTTATCCAGGACAGGGTTTGTCCTACGAGCAGTACTTC. Its translation is CASSYPGQGLSYEQYF.

This clonotype was recorded many times. The chain employs TRBV12-3 or TRBV12-4 and TRBJ1-5; D remains unclear. Trimming left V 0 bases short and J 6 bases short, with 6 bases between. This CDR3 has 13 amino acids. The CDR3 DNA reads TGTGCCAGCAGTTTAGCAGGGATTCAGCCCCAGCATTTT. Amino acids: CASSLAGIQPQHF.

This clonotype was observed at least ten times. V is TRBV11-2 and J is TRBJ2-7; D unclear. Germline V lookup: CDR1 SGHAT, CDR2 FQNNGV. The CDR3 is 15 residues long. With 5 bases removed from V and 1 base from J, the gap between germline ends came to 15 bases. This chain's CDR3 is CASSPNMTPSYEQYF. The CDR3 DNA sequence: TGTGCCAGCAGCCCGAACATGACCCCGTCCTACGAGCAGTACTTC.

In its sample, this clonotype was seen a few times. The V gene is TRBV25-1, the J gene TRBJ1-1; D unclear. This CDR3 is 14 amino acids long. Trimming removed 4 bases at V and 1 base at J, with 10 bases between. Germline V gene sequence: CDR1 MGHDK, CDR2 SYGVNS. CDR3 residues: CASSASRRNTEAFF. CDR3 DNA sequence: TGTGCCAGCAGTGCCTCCAGGAGGAACACTGAAGCTTTCTTT.

This clonotype was seen ten or more times. For the CDR3, the DNA is TGTGCCAGCAGTGCAAACAGCTACGAGCAGTACTTC. As protein: CASSANSYEQYF. The chain employs TRBV2 and TRBJ2-7; no definite D call. Germline V CDR1 and CDR2: SNHLY, FYNNEI. Trimming took off 4 bases at V and 3 bases at J, with 7 bases between the two ends. The CDR3 sequence is 12 residues long.

This clonotype was counted a few times. The V and J genes are TRBV20-1 and TRBJ1-1; no definite D call. Germline CDR1 is DFQATT and CDR2 is SNEGSKA (reference sequence). This CDR3 is built from 11 residues. V was trimmed by 3 bases and J by 7 bases, leaving 9 bases between them. CDR3 region: CSASPRIEAFF. The DNA of the CDR3 is TGCAGTGCTAGTCCGAGGATTGAAGCTTTCTTT.

This clonotype was recorded many times. The V and J genes are TRBV7-2 and TRBJ2-7, with no clear D. Trimming left V 11 bases short and J 2 bases short, with 13 bases between. There are 12 residues in the CDR3. Germline lookup yields CDR1 SGHTA and CDR2 FQGNSA. DNA for the CDR3: TGTGCCTCAACCCCTACCACCTACGAGCAGTACTTC. Its protein product is CASTPTTYEQYF.

This clonotype was seen a few times. The chain carries TRBV7-2 and TRBJ2-2; D gene unclear. Trimming took 0 bases from V and 7 from J, leaving 12 bases between them. Germline assignment: CDR1 SGHTA and CDR2 FQGNSA. The CDR3 sequence is 15 residues long. The CDR3 region is CASSLALSSYGELFF. The CDR3 coding sequence is TGTGCCAGCAGCTTAGCGCTGAGCTCCTACGGGGAGCTGTTTTTT.

This clonotype was detected ten times or more. The chain couples TRBV6-5 to TRBJ1-1; D might be TRBD1 (5 bases). CDR3 size: 14 residues. Germline assignment: CDR1 MNHEY and CDR2 SVGAGI. V lost 4 bases, J lost 1 base, and 10 bases lay in between. CDR3 coding DNA: TGTGCCAGCAGTTCGACGACAGCGAACACTGAAGCTTTCTTT. Translated, it gives CASSSTTANTEAFF.

This clonotype has a count of ten or more. The J gene is TRBJ1-1, the V gene TRBV10-3, with TRBD1 identical over 10 bases. This CDR3 region has 13 residues. Germline CDR1 is ENHRY and CDR2 is SYGVKD. The V segment lost 5 bases and the J segment 9 bases; nucleotides outside the gene matches: 6. The CDR3 is CAISPGQGDQAFF. The CDR3 DNA follows: TGTGCCATCAGTCCCGGACAGGGGGACCAAGCTTTCTTT.

This clonotype was counted many times. V gene TRBV20-1 combines with J gene TRBJ2-5; 12 nucleotides match TRBD1. The CDR3 spans 15 residues. The V gene's germline CDR1 is DFQATT and CDR2 SNEGSKA (reference sequence). With V trimmed by 2 bases and J by 5 bases, 6 bases remained unmatched. CDR3 DNA: TGCAGTGCTAGACCGGGGACAGGGGGCGCGGAGACCCAGTACTTC. This translates into CSARPGTGGAETQYF.

This clonotype was picked up many times. This chain links TRBV11-2 with TRBJ2-3; D unclear. The CDR3 has 14 residues. The V gene lost 5 bases and the J gene lost 0 bases, with 9 bases spanning the gap. Germline assignment: CDR1 SGHAT and CDR2 FQNNGV. For the CDR3, the DNA is TGTGCCAGCAGCGCCCCCCTAAGCACAGATACGCAGTATTTT. Translated, it gives CASSAPLSTDTQYF.

This clonotype was detected ten times or more. This sequence joins TRBV29-1 and TRBJ1-1; D is unclear. This CDR3 region has 12 residues. V dropped 4 bases and J dropped 5 bases, with 11 bases sitting between them. Germline values: CDR1 SQVTM, CDR2 ANQGSEA. CDR3 amino acids: CSVVALGTEAFF. DNA of the CDR3: TGCAGCGTTGTAGCCCTGGGGACTGAAGCTTTCTTT.

This clonotype was observed many times. The gene calls are TRBV7-8 and TRBJ2-1, with D maybe TRBD1 (6 bases). The germline V gene encodes CDR1 SGHVS and CDR2 FQNEAQ. This CDR3 is built from 14 residues. The DNA of the CDR3 is TGTGCTTCTTCAATGAGCGGACAGTACAATGAGCAGTTCTTC. Translating gives CASSMSGQYNEQFF.

This clonotype was seen at least ten times. This sequence joins TRBV7-8 and TRBJ2-1, with 10 bases that match TRBD2. CDR3 length: 16 residues. CDR1 is SGHVS and CDR2 is FQNEAQ in the germline V gene. Losses at the gene ends were 8 bases for V and 4 bases for J; bases not matched to a gene: 11. This CDR3 is CASFALAGALYNEQFF. In DNA, the CDR3 is TGTGCCAGCTTCGCGCTAGCGGGAGCCTTATACAATGAGCAGTTCTTC.

The chain joins TRBV7-2 to TRBJ2-3; TRBD2 matches 16 bases. Germline V CDR1 and CDR2: SGHTA, FQGNSA. This CDR3 is built from 19 residues. V gave up 1 base and J gave up 5 bases; unmatched junction bases: 9. The CDR3 DNA follows: TGTGCCAGCAGCTTAGGCCGACCGGGACTAGCGGGAGGGATAGATACGCAGTATTTT. This gives the protein CASSLGRPGLAGGIDTQYF.